A single sample is the source of the 20 T cell receptor beta chains below, sequenced in a study of T cell responses to AZD1222 COVID-19 vaccine. Measured with immunoSEQ multiplex PCR; TCRdb has only the in-frame clones, and not every one. This sample has around 94,000 clones, with less than 85% found just once. The sample was peripheral blood, taken 28 days after the second AZD1222 dose. These TCRs come from an adult who received the AZD1222 COVID-19 vaccine.

This chain uses TRBV7-9 with TRBJ1-1, with a tentative D call TRBD1 (6 bases). The CDR3 totals 14 residues. V was pared by 5 bases and J by 0 bases, with 10 bases between. CDR1 is SEHNR and CDR2 is FQNEAQ in the germline V gene (reference sequence). CDR3 DNA: TGTGCCAGCAGCCTGACAGGAATGAACACTGAAGCTTTCTTT. Translation gives CASSLTGMNTEAFF. The variable domain in full, with the rest retrieved from reference TRBV7-9 and TRBJ1-1, is DTGVSQNPRHKITKRGQNVTFRCDPISEHNRLYWYRQTLGQGPEFLTYFQNEAQLEKSRLLSDRFSAERPKGSFSTLEIQRTEQGDSAMYLCASSLTGMNTEAFFGQGTRLTVV.

This sequence joins TRBV5-1 and TRBJ2-7; D is undetermined. V was shortened by 1 base and J by 1 base, with 9 bases between the two germline ends. The CDR3 is made up of 14 amino acids. Germline V lookup: CDR1 SGHRS, CDR2 YFSETQ. The CDR3 bases are TGCGCCAGCAGCTTGCGCTCCTCGTCCTACGAGCAGTACTTC. This gives the protein CASSLRSSSYEQYF.

This chain connects TRBV7-2 to TRBJ1-3; D not certain. CDR1 is SGHTA, CDR2 FQGNSA, per germline. V lost 3 bases to trimming and J lost 3 bases, with 9 bases between them. The length of the CDR3 is 14 residues. CDR3 protein: CASSFFGDGNTIYF. CDR3 DNA sequence: TGTGCCAGCAGCTTTTTCGGGGATGGAAACACCATATATTTT.

J is TRBJ2-7 and V is TRBV21-1. TRBV21-1 is tagged as a pseudogene. The CDR3 extends over 13 amino acids. The CDR3 region has the DNA TGTGCCAGCAGTTATAGGCTGACCTACGAGCAGTACTTC. As protein: CASSYRLTYEQYF.

The CDR3 reads CASSLATGSGQETQYF. Here the CDR3 DNA reads TGTGCCAGCAGCTTAGCCACAGGGTCGGGACAAGAGACCCAGTACTTC. The chain recombines TRBV7-2 with TRBJ2-5; tentatively, D is TRBD1 (6 bases). Germline loops: CDR1 SGHTA, CDR2 FQGNSA. Trimming took off 0 bases at V and 2 bases at J, with 13 bases between the two ends. CDR3 length equals 16 residues.

The rearrangement links TRBV12-3 or TRBV12-4 to TRBJ1-1, with no clear D. The CDR3 extends over 13 amino acids. V was shortened by 1 base and J by 4 bases, with 7 bases between the two germline ends. In nucleotides, the CDR3 is TGTGCCAGCAGTTTAGGTCTCGGCACTGAAGCTTTCTTT. Translated, it gives CASSLGLGTEAFF.

The CDR3 loop is CASSYPVGATSYEQYF. In nucleotides, the CDR3 is TGTGCCAGCAGTTATCCGGTGGGCGCTACCTCCTACGAGCAGTACTTC. The V and J genes are TRBV6-2 or TRBV6-3 and TRBJ2-7, with D unresolved. V was clipped by 3 bases and J by 0 bases, with 15 bases between them. Germline assignment: CDR1 MNHEY and CDR2 SVGEGT. The CDR3 spans 16 residues.

This chain joins TRBV7-2 and TRBJ2-1; D gene ambiguous. V was trimmed by 2 bases and J by 0 bases, leaving 5 bases between them. There are 14 residues in the CDR3. Germline-derived CDR1 and CDR2 are SGHTA and FQGNSA. Here the CDR3 reads CASSLPGSYNEQFF. In DNA form, the CDR3 reads TGTGCCAGCAGCTTACCTGGCTCCTACAATGAGCAGTTCTTC.

This CDR3 reads CASSEAQGSNQPQHF. CDR3 coding DNA: TGTGCCAGCAGTGAAGCGCAGGGTAGCAATCAGCCCCAGCATTTT. The rearrangement links TRBV6-1 to TRBJ1-5; D possibly corresponds to TRBD1 (5 bases). Germline values: CDR1 MNHNS, CDR2 SASEGT. The germline V and J ends were trimmed by 0 bases and 0 bases, with 6 bases remaining between them. CDR3 length: 15 amino acids.

This clone was observed a single time. The chain recombines TRBV29-1 with TRBJ2-5; D is uncertain. V was shortened by 7 bases and J by 1 base, with 4 bases between the two germline ends. The germline V gene has CDR1 SQVTM and CDR2 ANQGSEA. The CDR3 loop spans 10 amino acids. CDR3 bases: TGCAGCGGTGGCCAAGAGACCCAGTACTTC. Its protein product is CSGGQETQYF.

This chain links TRBV3-1 (or the pseudogene TRBV3-2) with TRBJ1-1; D gene ambiguous. This CDR3 is built from 15 residues. Trimming cost V 0 bases and J 4 bases, with 12 bases left between them. Germline lookup yields CDR1 LGHDT and CDR2 YNNKEL (reference sequence). As DNA, the CDR3 is TGTGCCAGCAGCCAAGATTTGGGTTACGGCACTGAAGCTTTCTTT. Translation: CASSQDLGYGTEAFF.

The V call is TRBV9, the J call TRBJ2-2; maybe TRBD1 (6 bases). V lost 3 bases, J lost 6 bases, and 12 bases lay in between. The germline V gene has CDR1 SGDLS and CDR2 YYNGEE. The CDR3 runs to 14 residues. The CDR3 is CASSAYRESGELFF. The DNA of the CDR3 is TGTGCCAGCAGCGCGTACAGGGAGTCCGGGGAGCTGTTTTTT. Drawing the rest from reference TRBV9 and TRBJ2-2, the complete variable domain is DSGVTQTPKHLITATGQRVTLRCSPRSGDLSVYWYQQSLDQGLQFLIQYYNGEERAKGNILERFSAQQFPDLHSELNLSSLELGDSALYFCASSAYRESGELFFGEGSRLTVL.

The CDR3 loop is CASRPLAGQGYEQYF. DNA for the CDR3: TGTGCCAGCAGGCCCCTCGCGGGACAGGGGTACGAGCAGTACTTC. This chain connects TRBV6-5 to TRBJ2-7, with 10 bases matching TRBD1. From germline, CDR1 is MNHEY and CDR2 SVGAGI. The CDR3 extends over 15 amino acids. Trimming removed 6 bases from V and 4 bases from J; junction bases left unmatched: 9.

The chain carries TRBV11-2 and TRBJ1-2, with 7 bases aligning to TRBD1. CDR3 length: 13 amino acids. Germline V gene lookup returns CDR1 SGHAT and CDR2 FQNNGV. V shed 5 bases, J shed 8 bases, and the junction held 8 bases outside the gene matches. The CDR3 sequence: CASSRTGDDGYTF. DNA of the CDR3: TGTGCCAGCAGCCGTACAGGGGACGACGGCTACACCTTC. Complete variable domain (other parts from reference TRBV11-2 and TRBJ1-2): EAGVAQSPRYKIIEKRQSVAFWCNPISGHATLYWYQQILGQGPKLLIQFQNNGVVDDSQLPKDRFSAERLKGVDSTLKIQPAKLEDSAVYLCASSRTGDDGYTFGSGTRLTVV.

The V gene is TRBV6-5, the J gene TRBJ2-7, with D perhaps matching TRBD1 (5 bases). CDR1 and CDR2 (germline): MNHEY, SVGAGI. This CDR3 spans 14 amino acids. Trimming pared 2 bases from V and 2 bases from J, leaving 10 bases between. The CDR3 region is CASSYTGSAYEQYF. As DNA, the CDR3 is TGTGCCAGCAGTTACACAGGATCCGCCTACGAGCAGTACTTC.

The chain carries TRBV25-1 and TRBJ2-2; tentatively, D is TRBD1 (7 bases). V was cut by 8 bases and J by 3 bases, with 16 bases left in between. The CDR3 is 15 amino acids. The germline gives CDR1 MGHDK, CDR2 SYGVNS. The CDR3 loop reads CASSPRDSYTGELFF. The CDR3 DNA reads as TGTGCCAGCTCCCCGCGGGACAGCTACACCGGGGAGCTGTTTTTT.

The DNA for the CDR3 is TGTGCCAGCCACTTTAACGTGGTTCCTAGCGTCACAGATACGCAGTATTTT. Translation: CASHFNVVPSVTDTQYF. V and J are TRBV19 and TRBJ2-3; perhaps TRBD2 as D (6 bases). The CDR3 is made up of 17 amino acids. V was trimmed by 9 bases and J by 2 bases, leaving 24 bases between them. Germline V lookup: CDR1 LNHDA, CDR2 SQIVND (reference sequence).

Only a few counts were recorded for this clone. The chain has TRBV3-1 (or the pseudogene TRBV3-2) and TRBJ2-5, with TRBD2 matching over 8 bases. The CDR3 sequence is 15 residues long. Germline loops: CDR1 LGHDT, CDR2 YNNKEL (reference sequence). Trimming cost V 3 bases and J 5 bases; bases outside gene matches: 8. The CDR3, as DNA: TGTGCCAGCAGCCAGTCCGGGGGGGGCGGTGAGACCCAGTACTTC. Amino acids: CASSQSGGGGETQYF.

This clone was observed a handful of times. The chain couples TRBV11-2 to TRBJ1-2; D uncertain. The CDR3 is 13 amino acids. Germline values: CDR1 SGHAT, CDR2 FQNNGV. Trimming took off 4 bases at V and 0 bases at J, with 6 bases between the two ends. The DNA for the CDR3 is TGTGCCAGCAGCTCACTAACTAACTATGGCTACACCTTC. Translation gives CASSSLTNYGYTF. The full variable domain, in which reference TRBV11-2 and TRBJ1-2 provide the parts outside the CDR3, is EAGVAQSPRYKIIEKRQSVAFWCNPISGHATLYWYQQILGQGPKLLIQFQNNGVVDDSQLPKDRFSAERLKGVDSTLKIQPAKLEDSAVYLCASSSLTNYGYTFGSGTRLTVV.

This clone showed up just a few times. The chain carries TRBV5-1 and TRBJ2-1, with 9 bases matching TRBD2. This CDR3 is 16 amino acids long. V lost 4 bases, J lost 8 bases, and 13 bases stayed unmatched. Looked up from germline, CDR1 is SGHRS and CDR2 is YFSETQ. CDR3 nucleotide sequence: TGCGCCAGCAGCCTCCCGCGGCTAGCGGGGTTAGATGAGCAGTTCTTC. It specifies CASSLPRLAGLDEQFF.